This section outlines one T cell receptor (beta chain) sequence together with its context. Original processing methods: Estimation of nucleated cell counts relied on the amplification of reference gene primers. Produced via immunoSEQ multiplex PCR; TCRdb's table is partial and in-frame only. V and J calls plus clone size are reproduced from that table; the DNA served to infer D and trimming. The sample has roughly 100,000 clones; roughly 86% are singletons. Germline V lookup: CDR1 MNHEY, CDR2 SMNVEV (reference sequence). The CDR3 has 15 amino acids. After removal of 5 bases from V and 1 base from J, the junction contained 5 bases not matched to a gene. This entry comes from a study of blood T cell repertoires in COVID-19. Study-wide background: Acute and convalescent COVID-19 specimens originated in the United States, Italy and Spain.

The sample taken for sequencing was peripheral blood. This receptor was identified in a man aged 50 or older with active or convalescent COVID-19. V and J are TRBV27 and TRBJ1-1; 9 bases are a match to TRBD1. Written as DNA, the CDR3 is TGTGCCAGCAGTCATCCGGGACAGGGGAACACTGAAGCTTTCTTT. Amino acids: CASSHPGQGNTEAFF.